A single sample gave rise to the 26 T cell receptor beta chains below, sequenced in a study of regulatory and conventional T cells in breast cancer. A single record per CDR3 protein comes from TCRdb applying MiXCR to the PCR reads. The table records 1,000 to 1,500 distinct CDR3 sequences, roughly two fifths of them present only once. Sequencing input: regulatory T cells from blood. Source of these receptors: a female donor with breast cancer.

The chain combines TRBV5-1 with TRBJ2-5; 9 nucleotides align to TRBD2. Trimming cost V 3 bases and J 2 bases; bases outside gene matches: 8. The CDR3 sequence is 16 residues long. Germline V lookup: CDR1 SGHRS, CDR2 YFSETQ. CDR3 in amino acids: CASSSGTSNLQETQYF. The CDR3 DNA sequence: TGCGCCAGCAGCTCCGGGACTAGCAATTTACAAGAGACCCAGTACTTC.

This clonotype has more than one count but fewer than ten. The chain links TRBV6-5 to TRBJ1-5; a possible D gene is TRBD1 (6 bases). This CDR3 is built from 14 residues. The ends were cut back, 5 bases at V and 1 base at J, with 9 bases in the middle. Germline CDR1 and CDR2: MNHEY and SVGAGI. The chain's CDR3 is CASSQQGSNQPQHF. The CDR3, as DNA: TGTGCCAGCAGTCAACAGGGAAGCAATCAGCCCCAGCATTTT.

This clonotype was found a few times. The chain has TRBV28 and TRBJ1-5; tentatively, D is TRBD1 (5 bases). CDR3 length: 15 residues. The germline CDR1 and CDR2 sequences are MDHEN and SYDVKM. V lost 6 bases and J lost 4, with 16 bases in between. CDR3 in DNA: TGTGCCAGCAGCCAACCGGGACGAGAAAATCAGCCCCAGCATTTT. Its protein product is CASSQPGRENQPQHF. Full variable domain (remainder filled in from reference TRBV28 and TRBJ1-5): DVKVTQSSRYLVKRTGEKVFLECVQDMDHENMFWYRQDPGLGLRLIYFSYDVKMKEKGDIPEGYSVSREKKERFSLILESASTNQTSMYLCASSQPGRENQPQHFGDGTRLSIL.

This clonotype has just a few counts. The chain couples TRBV11-2 to TRBJ2-4; a possible D gene is TRBD1 (6 bases). V dropped 3 bases and J dropped 5 bases, with 8 bases sitting between them. Germline V CDR1 and CDR2: SGHAT, FQNNGV. The CDR3 runs to 13 residues. In DNA, the CDR3 is TGTGCCAGCAGCTTCAGGGGCCAAAACATTCAGTACTTC. Protein sequence: CASSFRGQNIQYF.

The chain employs TRBV4-1 and TRBJ1-1; TRBD1 aligns across 7 bases. CDR1 is MGHRA and CDR2 is YSYEKL in the germline V gene. CDR3 length: 12 residues. Trimming took 3 bases from V and 5 from J; bases not matched to a gene: 0. For the CDR3, the DNA is TGCGCCAGCAGCCAGACAGGGACTGAAGCTTTCTTT. It encodes CASSQTGTEAFF.

This clonotype is judged large. V is TRBV5-1 and J is TRBJ1-1; unclear D gene. With 0 bases removed from V and 0 bases from J, the gap between germline ends came to 12 bases. The germline V gene has CDR1 SGHRS and CDR2 YFSETQ. CDR3 size: 16 residues. The chain's CDR3 is CASSLGPRPMNTEAFF. The CDR3 bases are TGCGCCAGCAGCTTGGGACCGCGGCCGATGAACACTGAAGCTTTCTTT.

The chain carries TRBV13 and TRBJ2-7, with D unclear. This CDR3 region has 15 residues. The germline gives CDR1 PRHDT, CDR2 FYEKMQ (reference sequence). Trimming shortened V by 1 base and J by 0 bases, and 10 bases separated the two germline ends. The CDR3 sequence: CASSLVPASSYEQYF. CDR3 in DNA: TGTGCCAGCAGCTTAGTCCCTGCCAGCTCCTACGAGCAGTACTTC.

This clonotype was seen a handful of times. The chain recombines TRBV20-1 with TRBJ1-2; unclear D gene. The CDR3 is 13 residues long. Deletions cut 5 bases from V and 4 bases from J, with 14 bases between. Germline values: CDR1 DFQATT, CDR2 SNEGSKA (reference sequence). The CDR3 reads CSAYWAQSYGYTF. In nucleotides, the CDR3 is TGCAGTGCTTACTGGGCCCAAAGCTATGGCTACACCTTC.

The gene calls are TRBV5-1 and TRBJ1-2, with 7 nucleotides matching TRBD1. Germline CDR1 and CDR2: SGHRS and YFSETQ. The CDR3 contains 13 residues. The J segment lost 8 bases and the V segment lost 4 bases, leaving 8 bases of the junction unmatched. CDR3 sequence (DNA): TGCGCCAGCAGCGGGGGACAGCCCGCCGGCTACACCTTC. Protein: CASSGGQPAGYTF.

Details on this clonotype: A read error is possible here, since a much larger clone lies one base away. The conserved phenylalanine or tryptophan is not found at the CDR3 terminus, so this likely reflects a read error. The chain carries TRBV6-5 and TRBJ2-3; 14 bases fit TRBD2. The trim removed 2 bases at V and 4 bases at J, leaving 5 bases unmatched. Germline V gene lookup returns CDR1 MNHEY and CDR2 SVGAGI. The CDR3 covers 17 residues. The CDR3 nucleotides read TGTGCCAGCAGTTACGGGGGACTAGCGGGAGACGCAGATACGCAGTATCTT. As protein: CASSYGGLAGDADTQYL.

This chain joins TRBV18 and TRBJ1-6; 8 bases are shared with TRBD1. Unmatched junction bases numbered 0, after V lost 2 bases and J lost 3 bases. Per germline, CDR1 KGHSH and CDR2 LQKENI. This CDR3 is 15 amino acids long. CDR3 amino acids: CASSPGQGYNSPLHF. The CDR3, as DNA: TGTGCCAGCTCACCAGGACAGGGCTATAATTCACCCCTCCACTTT.

This chain joins TRBV2 and TRBJ1-6; D is ambiguous. This CDR3 region has 14 residues. Germline V gives CDR1 SNHLY, CDR2 FYNNEI. V lost 4 bases and J 4 bases, leaving 8 bases between the germline ends. CDR3 coding DNA: TGTGCCAGCAGTGCTACCAGGTATAATTCACCCCTCCACTTT. Its protein is CASSATRYNSPLHF.

This clonotype was detected once. The rearrangement uses TRBV5-1 and TRBJ1-5; D ambiguous. V lost 4 bases, J lost 5 bases, and 13 bases lay in between. CDR1 and CDR2 from the germline V gene are SGHRS and YFSETQ. The CDR3 length is 14 residues. CDR3 sequence: CASSLGREDQPQHF. The CDR3 DNA follows: TGCGCCAGCAGCCTAGGACGGGAGGATCAGCCCCAGCATTTT.

The chain is built from TRBV30 and TRBJ1-1, with D unresolved. This CDR3 is 13 amino acids long. The V and J ends lost 0 bases and 1 base respectively, with 6 bases between them. From germline, CDR1 is GTSNPN and CDR2 SVGIG (reference sequence). The CDR3 DNA reads TGTGCCTGGAGTGTGGCTACGAACACTGAAGCTTTCTTT. It specifies CAWSVATNTEAFF.

As to this clonotype: It may be a read error: a sequence one base away is much more abundant. The chain carries TRBV20-1 and TRBJ2-5; tentatively, D is TRBD2 (6 bases). Germline V lookup: CDR1 DFQATT, CDR2 SNEGSKA (reference sequence). The CDR3 is made up of 14 amino acids. The CDR3 sequence is CSASPSGLQEAQYF. The CDR3 DNA sequence: TGCAGTGCTAGCCCGAGCGGGCTTCAAGAGGCCCAGTACTTC.

V is TRBV7-9 and J is TRBJ1-2; a weak D match, TRBD1 (6 bases). The V end lost 3 bases, the J end lost 9 bases, and 11 bases lay between the germline ends. Per germline, CDR1 SEHNR and CDR2 FQNEAQ (reference sequence). The CDR3 is made up of 12 amino acids. CDR3 DNA: TGTGCCAGCAGCTTTACAGGGACAAGCTACACCTTC. Translation: CASSFTGTSYTF.

The chain recombines TRBV5-6 with TRBJ2-1; D is possibly TRBD1 (5 bases). The CDR3 totals 13 residues. V lost 6 bases, J lost 13 bases, and 20 bases lay in between. Germline CDR1 reads SGHDT; CDR2 reads YYEEEE. The CDR3 sequence: CASTPGIDSIQFF. In nucleotides, the CDR3 is TGTGCCAGCACCCCAGGCATAGACAGTATCCAGTTCTTC.

This chain uses TRBV10-3 with TRBJ1-1; D is uncertain. V was pared by 2 bases and J by 2 bases, with 6 bases between. The length of the CDR3 is 13 residues. Germline CDR1 and CDR2: ENHRY and SYGVKD. The CDR3 here is CAISERGNTEAFF. Written as DNA, the CDR3 is TGTGCCATCAGTGAGCGGGGAAACACTGAAGCTTTCTTT.

In nucleotides, the CDR3 is TGTGCCAGCAGTTACGACACAGGGGCATCCTACGAGCAGTACTTC. Protein sequence: CASSYDTGASYEQYF. The gene calls are TRBV6-5 and TRBJ2-7; TRBD1 matches 7 bases. There are 15 residues in the CDR3. CDR1 is MNHEY, CDR2 SVGAGI, per germline. Unmatched junction bases numbered 5, after V lost 2 bases and J lost 1 base.

The CDR3 region has the DNA TGTGCCAGCAGACCGACAGCCCAAGAGACCCAGTACTTC. Protein: CASRPTAQETQYF. The chain uses TRBV12-3 or TRBV12-4 and TRBJ2-5, with a possible D match to TRBD1 (5 bases). V shed 6 bases and J shed 1 base, with 9 bases lying between them. This CDR3 contains 13 residues.

This clonotype was counted between two and nine times. A junction boundary mismatches the germline segment, possibly from a read error. This chain uses TRBV2 with TRBJ2-4; tentative D call: TRBD1 (6 bases). CDR1 and CDR2 (germline): SNHLY, FYNNEI. The CDR3 is 14 amino acids. CDR3 sequence (DNA): TGTGCCACACAACAGGGATTCGCCAAAAACACTCAGTACTTC. Translating it yields CATQQGFAKNTQYF.

Worth noting for this clonotype: A read error may explain this, as a much larger clone is one base away. This chain links TRBV20-1 with TRBJ2-7, with TRBD1 matching 9 bases. Germline CDR1 and CDR2: DFQATT and SNEGSKA (reference sequence). The CDR3 totals 14 residues. The J segment lost 5 bases and the V segment lost 0 bases, leaving 5 bases of the junction unmatched. Here the CDR3 DNA reads TGCAGTGCTAGAGATTGGGACAGGGCCCACGAGCAGTACTTC. Encoded protein: CSARDWDRAHEQYF.

The gene calls are TRBV20-1 and TRBJ2-5; the match to TRBD2 covers 7 bases. This CDR3 has 14 amino acids. The V segment lost 6 bases and the J segment 2 bases; nucleotides outside the gene matches: 9. Germline assignment: CDR1 DFQATT and CDR2 SNEGSKA (reference sequence). The CDR3 region has the DNA TGCAGTGCAAATAATGCGCGGGGGCAAGAGACCCAGTACTTC. It codes for CSANNARGQETQYF.

This clonotype was counted a few times. This rearrangement joins TRBV30 to TRBJ2-1; D unresolved. The CDR3 is made up of 12 amino acids. Germline V gene data show CDR1 as GTSNPN and CDR2 as SVGIG (reference sequence). V lost 2 bases and J 10 bases, leaving 12 bases between the germline ends. The CDR3, as DNA: TGTGCCTGGAGTTCCCGACTTGAGGAGCAGTTCTTC. It codes for CAWSSRLEEQFF. Using reference TRBV30 and TRBJ2-1 for the parts outside the CDR3, the full variable domain is SQTIHQWPATLVQPVGSPLSLECTVEGTSNPNLYWYRQAAGRGLQLLFYSVGIGQISSEVPQNLSASRPQDRQFILSSKKLLLSDSGFYLCAWSSRLEEQFFGPGTRLTVL.

This clonotype was recorded a few times. The chain joins TRBV29-1 to TRBJ1-1, with 7 bases lining up with TRBD1. The CDR3 covers 12 residues. Germline V gives CDR1 SQVTM, CDR2 ANQGSEA. Trimming removed 5 bases from V and 5 bases from J; junction bases left unmatched: 5. The CDR3 reads CSVTGVRTEAFF. In DNA, the CDR3 is TGCAGCGTTACAGGGGTAAGGACTGAAGCTTTCTTT.

The chain recombines TRBV10-3 with TRBJ1-5; no definite D call. The CDR3 totals 10 residues. V lost 11 bases and J 6 bases, leaving 8 bases between the germline ends. Germline V gene data show CDR1 as ENHRY and CDR2 as SYGVKD. The CDR3 protein is CAPWGQPQHF. The CDR3 DNA reads TGTGCCCCCTGGGGTCAGCCCCAGCATTTT.